The 26 T cell receptor beta chains in this list originate from one sample, sequenced in a study of blood T cell repertoires in COVID-19. The method was immunoSEQ multiplex PCR; TCRdb's version includes in-frame clones alone and lacks a portion of them. The table records hundreds of thousands of clones, around 91% of them present only once. The sequenced material came from peripheral blood. The receptor source for this set is a woman younger than 35 who had recovered from COVID-19.

The chain links TRBV11-3 to TRBJ1-1; the match to TRBD1 covers 8 bases. Germline V gene lookup returns CDR1 SGHNT and CDR2 YENEEA. Germline trimming cut 0 bases from V and 5 bases from J; bases unmatched to any gene: 11. There are 17 residues in the CDR3. In DNA form, the CDR3 reads TGTGCCAGCAGCTTAGATCTCGCAGGGGGCAGTCAAACTGAAGCTTTCTTT. Residues: CASSLDLAGGSQTEAFF. Combining the CDR3 with reference TRBV11-3 and TRBJ1-1 gives the whole variable domain EAGVVQSPRYKIIEKKQPVAFWCNPISGHNTLYWYLQNLGQGPELLIRYENEEAVDDSQLPKDRFSAERLKGVDSTLKIQPAELGDSAVYLCASSLDLAGGSQTEAFFGQGTRLTVV.

The V and J genes are TRBV11-3 and TRBJ1-1, with D possibly being TRBD1 (5 bases). The CDR3 consists of 14 residues. The V and J ends lost 5 bases and 1 base respectively, with 11 bases between them. Germline CDR1 SGHNT, CDR2 YENEEA. CDR3 in DNA: TGTGCCAGCAGCCCAAGGGGATGGAACACTGAAGCTTTCTTT. Translating it yields CASSPRGWNTEAFF.

This sequence joins TRBV7-8 and TRBJ2-1; D might be TRBD2 (6 bases). Germline V gene lookup returns CDR1 SGHVS and CDR2 FQNEAQ. V was trimmed by 6 bases and J by 7 bases, leaving 25 bases between them. The CDR3 loop spans 17 amino acids. As DNA, the CDR3 is TGTGCCAGCAGTTCCGGACTACCCCGCTATGACTTGAATGAGCAGTTCTTC. This encodes CASSSGLPRYDLNEQFF.

This chain connects TRBV6-2 or TRBV6-3 to TRBJ1-2; possible D gene TRBD1, 6 bases. Germline V gives CDR1 MNHEY, CDR2 SVGEGT. The CDR3 is 15 residues long. V was trimmed by 5 bases and J by 8 bases, leaving 21 bases between them. The CDR3 is CASSGTGRVGGGYTF. The CDR3 region has the DNA TGTGCCAGCAGTGGAACAGGGAGGGTCGGTGGAGGCTACACCTTC.

This sequence joins TRBV5-6 and TRBJ2-7; 8 bases are shared with TRBD2. Trimming removed 0 bases from V and 0 bases from J; junction bases left unmatched: 14. Germline values: CDR1 SGHDT, CDR2 YYEEEE. The CDR3 length is 19 residues. DNA of the CDR3: TGTGCCAGCAGCTTGGGGCGGCTAGCGGGTTCCTCCTTCTCCTACGAGCAGTACGTC. It encodes CASSLGRLAGSSFSYEQYV.

This chain connects TRBV6-5 to TRBJ1-5, with 7 nucleotides matching TRBD1. Germline lookup yields CDR1 MNHEY and CDR2 SVGAGI. V shed 6 bases, J shed 4 bases, and the junction held 6 bases outside the gene matches. The CDR3 sequence is 14 residues long. CDR3 residues: CASSPGQENQPQHF. CDR3 DNA sequence: TGTGCCAGCAGCCCAGGACAGGAGAATCAGCCCCAGCATTTT.

The chain is built from TRBV14 and TRBJ2-5, with 11 bases lining up with TRBD1. From germline, CDR1 is SGHDN and CDR2 FVKESK. This CDR3 has 16 residues. V was pared by 5 bases and J by 7 bases, with 12 bases of the junction left unmatched. The CDR3 DNA reads TGTGCCAGCAGCTCTCCCGGGACAGGGGGAACTGGGACCCAGTACTTC. The encoded protein is CASSSPGTGGTGTQYF.

The chain couples TRBV10-3 to TRBJ2-2; TRBD2 matches 10 bases. This CDR3 region has 17 residues. Germline V gene data show CDR1 as ENHRY and CDR2 as SYGVKD. J gave up 5 bases and V 9 bases, and 15 bases lay outside the gene matches. This CDR3 reads CAISSALAGVRTGELFF. CDR3 sequence (DNA): TGTGCCATTTCCTCAGCTCTAGCGGGAGTTAGAACCGGGGAGCTGTTTTTT.

The chain joins TRBV20-1 to TRBJ1-2; D gene ambiguous. The CDR3 spans 11 residues. Germline V lookup: CDR1 DFQATT, CDR2 SNEGSKA (reference sequence). V was trimmed by 6 bases and J by 5 bases, leaving 10 bases between them. This CDR3 reads CSAPRVYGYTF. The CDR3 DNA is TGCAGTGCCCCCCGTGTTTATGGCTACACCTTC.

This clone has ten or more counts. The CDR3 DNA sequence: TGCAGCGTTGACAGGGCGAGCTATGGCTACACCTTC. Its protein product is CSVDRASYGYTF. The J gene is TRBJ1-2, the V gene TRBV29-1; maybe TRBD1 (5 bases). The CDR3 runs 12 residues. Per the germline V gene, CDR1 is SQVTM and CDR2 is ANQGSEA. The V gene lost 3 bases and the J gene lost 4 bases, with 9 bases spanning the gap.

The rearrangement joins TRBV7-2 to TRBJ1-2; 7 bases are shared with TRBD1. Germline V gives CDR1 SGHTA, CDR2 FQGNSA. The CDR3 contains 16 residues. Trimming at V came to 5 bases and at J to 0 bases, leaving 9 bases not matched to a gene. The CDR3 protein is CASSPGDSPANYGYTF. The CDR3 DNA follows: TGTGCCAGCAGCCCGGGGGACAGTCCTGCTAACTATGGCTACACCTTC.

The J gene is TRBJ1-4, the V gene TRBV18; D gene uncertain. V shed 2 bases and J shed 8 bases, with 6 bases lying between them. Germline V gene data show CDR1 as KGHSH and CDR2 as LQKENI. The CDR3 is 12 amino acids. The CDR3 here is CASSPESEKLFF. DNA for the CDR3: TGTGCCAGCTCACCAGAGTCCGAAAAACTGTTTTTT.

J is TRBJ2-1 and V is TRBV7-2; 8 bases match TRBD1. Germline V gene data show CDR1 as SGHTA and CDR2 as FQGNSA. The CDR3 sequence is 15 residues long. The junction had 4 bases not matched to a gene; V was cut back by 5 bases and J by 1 base. CDR3 sequence reads: CASSLDRVSYNEQFF. CDR3 in DNA: TGTGCCAGCAGCCTGGACAGGGTTTCCTACAATGAGCAGTTCTTC.

The chain uses TRBV10-2 and TRBJ1-2, with TRBD1 as a possible D gene (5 bases). The germline gives CDR1 WSHSY, CDR2 SAAADI. The CDR3 runs 14 residues. V lost 6 bases, J lost 6 bases, and 17 bases lay in between. This chain's CDR3 is CASSPVGAGDGYTF. CDR3 nucleotides: TGCGCCAGCAGCCCGGTTGGGGCTGGGGATGGCTACACCTTC.

The genes are TRBV27 and TRBJ1-6; possibly TRBD1 for D (5 bases). The CDR3 covers 17 residues. Germline V gene sequence: CDR1 MNHEY, CDR2 SMNVEV (reference sequence). V was shortened by 0 bases and J by 5 bases, with 14 bases between the two germline ends. CDR3 nucleotides: TGTGCCAGCAGTTTATCTTCGGGCGGGGGTGATAATTCACCCCTCCACTTT. Translation gives CASSLSSGGGDNSPLHF.

The chain joins TRBV7-8 to TRBJ2-1; 16 nucleotides agree with TRBD2. Germline trimming cut 5 bases from V and 6 bases from J; bases unmatched to any gene: 10. In germline, CDR1 is SGHVS, CDR2 FQNEAQ. The CDR3 is 18 residues long. CDR3 sequence: CASSRRGLAGGPPNEQFF. Here the CDR3 DNA reads TGTGCCAGCAGCCGCAGGGGACTAGCGGGAGGGCCTCCCAATGAGCAGTTCTTC.

This clone was observed a single time. J is TRBJ2-3 and V is TRBV9; tentatively, D is TRBD1 (6 bases). Trimming took 2 bases from V and 2 from J, leaving 15 bases between them. Looked up from germline, CDR1 is SGDLS and CDR2 is YYNGEE. CDR3 length: 16 residues. The CDR3 here is CASSVGSGTPTDTQYF. The CDR3 DNA reads TGTGCCAGCAGCGTCGGGTCAGGGACACCCACAGATACGCAGTATTTT.

The rearrangement links TRBV7-9 to TRBJ1-6; 7 nucleotides agree with TRBD1. CDR3 length: 16 amino acids. The germline V gene encodes CDR1 SEHNR and CDR2 FQNEAQ (reference sequence). V was pared by 4 bases and J by 3 bases, with 6 bases of the junction left unmatched. The DNA for the CDR3 is TGTGCCAGCAGCTCACAGGGGCGCTTCTATAATTCACCCCTCCACTTT. Translated, it gives CASSSQGRFYNSPLHF.

This chain uses TRBV19 with TRBJ2-3; TRBD1 aligns across 7 bases. Germline loops: CDR1 LNHDA, CDR2 SQIVND (reference sequence). V shed 6 bases, J shed 3 bases, and the junction held 3 bases outside the gene matches. This CDR3 is built from 13 residues. CDR3 protein: CASRVQGTDTQYF. The CDR3 bases are TGTGCCAGTAGGGTACAGGGGACAGATACGCAGTATTTT.

This clone occurred a few times. V gene TRBV2 combines with J gene TRBJ2-6; D not resolved. CDR3 length: 12 amino acids. Trimming took 7 bases from V and 4 from J, leaving 5 bases between them. Germline V gene sequence: CDR1 SNHLY, CDR2 FYNNEI. The CDR3 here is CASIMGANVLTF. The CDR3 DNA reads TGTGCCAGCATTATGGGGGCCAACGTCCTGACTTTC.

V usage is TRBV15 and J usage is TRBJ2-3; maybe TRBD2 (6 bases). From germline, CDR1 is LNHNV and CDR2 YYDKDF (reference sequence). The CDR3 sequence is 17 residues long. V lost 5 bases, J lost 2 bases, and 20 bases lay in between. Here the CDR3 DNA reads TGTGCCACCAGCGAGGTAGTCGGGCGGGGCGTCACAGATACGCAGTATTTT. This encodes CATSEVVGRGVTDTQYF.

This chain uses TRBV5-6 with TRBJ1-4; the match to TRBD1 covers 10 bases. V shed 5 bases and J 6 bases; nucleotides not matched to a gene: 10. The CDR3 has 16 residues. Per the germline V gene, CDR1 is SGHDT and CDR2 is YYEEEE. For the CDR3, the DNA is TGTGCCAGCAGTTTACAACCGGGACAGGGGCATGAAAAACTGTTTTTT. As protein: CASSLQPGQGHEKLFF. Together with reference TRBV5-6 and TRBJ1-4, the CDR3 gives the full variable domain: DAGVTQSPTHLIKTRGQQVTLRCSPKSGHDTVSWYQQALGQGPQFIFQYYEEEERQRGNFPDRFSGHQFPNYSSELNVNALLLGDSALYLCASSLQPGQGHEKLFFGSGTQLSVL.

The chain combines TRBV11-2 with TRBJ2-3; TRBD2 agrees at 7 bases. Trimming at V came to 2 bases and at J to 0 bases, leaving 2 bases not matched to a gene. CDR1 is SGHAT, CDR2 FQNNGV, per germline. This CDR3 comprises 15 residues. The CDR3 sequence is CASSLSGISTDTQYF. CDR3 DNA: TGTGCCAGCAGCTTAAGCGGGATTAGCACAGATACGCAGTATTTT.

This clone has just a few counts. The chain has TRBV5-8 and TRBJ2-1, with TRBD2 matching 7 bases. The CDR3 length is 14 residues. From germline, CDR1 is SGHTS and CDR2 YDEGEE. J gave up 6 bases and V 2 bases, and 5 bases lay outside the gene matches. CDR3 residues: CASSLRLAGNEQFF. The CDR3 nucleotides are TGTGCCAGCAGCTTAAGACTAGCTGGCAATGAGCAGTTCTTC.

This chain connects TRBV27 to TRBJ1-5; D is ambiguous. From germline, CDR1 is MNHEY and CDR2 SMNVEV (reference sequence). The CDR3 length is 13 residues. Trimming cost V 6 bases and J 0 bases, with 6 bases left between them. CDR3 nucleotide sequence: TGTGCCAGCAGCCTCCTTAGCAATCAGCCCCAGCATTTT. Amino acid sequence: CASSLLSNQPQHF.

The chain couples TRBV3-1 (or the pseudogene TRBV3-2) to TRBJ2-2, with TRBD1 matching 8 bases. J was trimmed by 3 bases and V by 4 bases; bases with no gene match: 7. The CDR3 is 16 residues long. In germline, CDR1 is LGHDT, CDR2 YNNKEL (reference sequence). The CDR3 loop reads CASSLRTGRYTGELFF. As DNA, the CDR3 is TGTGCCAGCAGCCTACGGACAGGGCGGTACACCGGGGAGCTGTTTTTT.